This T cell receptor beta chain was identified during a study of control samples from healthy donors and cancer patients. In germline, CDR1 is MDHEN, CDR2 SYDVKM. This CDR3 is 14 amino acids long. V lost 11 bases and J lost 0, with 13 bases in between. Assay: immunoSEQ multiplex PCR; the TCRdb copy retains only in-frame clones and omits some. Of around 94,000 clones listed, around 90% are singletons. This clone was counted once. This clonotype was obtained from a woman between 18 and 29 years old in good health. The sequenced sample consisted of blood. V is TRBV28 and J is TRBJ2-2, with D possibly being TRBD2 (6 bases). The CDR3 loop is CAAGGTANTGELFF. The CDR3 DNA sequence: TGTGCCGCCGGCGGGACGGCGAACACCGGGGAGCTGTTTTTT.